The rows below give T cell receptor beta chains drawn from one sample of a study of cytomegalovirus exposure and HLA in healthy donors. TCRdb's table, derived via immunoSEQ multiplex PCR, lists solely in-frame clones and lacks some. This sample yields 200,000 to 250,000 clones, of which approximately 80% are seen a single time; roughly 1.5% belongs to the top ten. Material: PBMCs. The source of these receptors is a man aged 50 or older in good health and CMV-seronegative. Each CDR3 is given with its conserved first and last residue. The D gene is left open where the match is weak. The listing skips clone size in some rows; elsewhere it reads once, few, many or a size class.

V: TRBV29-1; size: -; D: -; J: TRBJ2-1; CDR3: CSVGWSGREQFF; DNA: TGCAGCGTTGGGTGGAGCGGTCGGGAGCAGTTCTTC
V: TRBV5-1; size: -; D: TRBD1; J: TRBJ2-7; CDR3: CASRQGANEQYF; DNA: TGCGCCAGTAGACAGGGGGCAAACGAGCAGTACTTC
V: TRBV7-3; size: once; D: TRBD2; J: TRBJ2-2; CDR3: CASSRILAGGELFF; DNA: TGTGCCAGCAGCCGAATATTAGCGGGAGGGGAGCTGTTTTTT
V: TRBV5-1; size: -; D: -; J: TRBJ2-3; CDR3: CASSLSSSLGGTDTQYF; DNA: TGCGCCAGCAGCTTGTCCTCTAGCTTGGGAGGTACAGATACGCAGTATTTT
V: TRBV7-2; size: -; D: -; J: TRBJ1-5; CDR3: CASSFDRSYNQPQHF; DNA: TGTGCCAGCAGCTTCGACAGATCCTACAATCAGCCCCAGCATTTT
V: TRBV2; size: -; D: TRBD1; J: TRBJ1-2; CDR3: CASSRQGLDGYTF; DNA: TGTGCCAGCAGTAGACAGGGACTGGATGGCTACACCTTC
V: TRBV7-9; size: few; D: TRBD1; J: TRBJ2-3; CDR3: CASSFGQGTPDTQYF; DNA: TGTGCCAGCAGCTTCGGACAGGGGACCCCAGATACGCAGTATTTT
V: TRBV27; size: -; D: -; J: TRBJ2-1; CDR3: CASSDSNEQFF; DNA: TGTGCCAGCAGCGATAGCAATGAGCAGTTCTTC
V: TRBV9; size: -; D: -; J: TRBJ1-1; CDR3: CASSANFLNTEAFF; DNA: TGTGCCAGCAGCGCCAACTTTTTGAACACTGAAGCTTTCTTT
V: TRBV27; size: -; D: -; J: TRBJ1-5; CDR3: CASSFAYSNQPQHF; DNA: TGTGCCAGCAGTTTTGCCTATAGCAATCAGCCCCAGCATTTT
V: TRBV28; size: -; D: -; J: TRBJ2-3; CDR3: CASSFTGLTDTQYF; DNA: TGTGCCAGCAGTTTTACAGGGCTCACAGATACGCAGTATTTT
V: TRBV28; size: few; D: TRBD1; J: TRBJ2-7; CDR3: CASSLGQRREEQYF; DNA: TGTGCCAGCAGTCTGGGACAGCGAAGGGAGGAGCAGTACTTC
V: TRBV5-1; size: -; D: TRBD1; J: TRBJ1-2; CDR3: CASSTGTVSVGYTF; DNA: TGCGCCAGCAGCACCGGGACAGTCAGTGTGGGCTACACCTTC
V: TRBV9; size: -; D: -; J: TRBJ2-5; CDR3: CASSPQGSRRETQYF; DNA: TGTGCCAGCAGCCCACAGGGCAGTCGGAGGGAGACCCAGTACTTC
V: TRBV29-1; size: -; D: TRBD1; J: TRBJ1-1; CDR3: CSVRGQGNTEAFF; DNA: TGCAGCGTCCGAGGACAGGGGAACACTGAAGCTTTCTTT
V: TRBV29-1; size: -; D: TRBD1; J: TRBJ2-2; CDR3: CSARQGADGGELFF; DNA: TGCAGCGCCCGACAGGGGGCCGATGGTGGGGAGCTGTTTTTT
V: TRBV7-3; size: -; D: TRBD2; J: TRBJ2-2; CDR3: CASSFTGTTFTGELFF; DNA: TGTGCCAGCAGCTTTACCGGGACTACCTTCACCGGGGAGCTGTTTTTT
V: TRBV4-2; size: few; D: -; J: TRBJ2-2; CDR3: CASSQGISDTGELFF; DNA: TGTGCCAGCAGCCAGGGCATTTCGGACACCGGGGAGCTGTTTTTT
V: TRBV19; size: -; D: TRBD2; J: TRBJ2-1; CDR3: CASTLGLASYNEQFF; DNA: TGTGCCAGTACCCTCGGACTAGCCTCCTACAATGAGCAGTTCTTC
V: TRBV7-3; size: -; D: TRBD1; J: TRBJ2-5; CDR3: CASSPGTGGAETQYF; DNA: TGTGCCAGCAGCCCCGGGACAGGGGGTGCAGAGACCCAGTACTTC
V: TRBV6-6; size: -; D: -; J: TRBJ1-5; CDR3: CATKTGGNQPQHF; DNA: TGTGCCACCAAGACTGGGGGGAACCAGCCCCAGCATTTT
V: TRBV12-2; size: -; D: -; J: TRBJ1-5; CDR3: CASRIGGENSNQPQHF; DNA: TGTGCAAGTCGGATAGGGGGAGAGAATAGCAATCAGCCCCAGCATTTT
V: TRBV6-5; size: -; D: -; J: TRBJ1-3; CDR3: CASSPRGKIGHTIYF; DNA: TGTGCCAGCAGTCCGAGGGGGAAAATAGGACACACCATATATTTT
V: TRBV18; size: -; D: -; J: TRBJ2-7; CDR3: CASSPGTQRYEQYF; DNA: TGTGCCAGCTCACCCGGGACACAGCGCTACGAGCAGTACTTC
V: TRBV2; size: once; D: -; J: TRBJ1-1; CDR3: CAMRQNRMNTEAFF; DNA: TGTGCCATGAGACAGAACCGCATGAACACTGAAGCTTTCTTT
V: TRBV6-5; size: -; D: -; J: TRBJ1-2; CDR3: CASSYSARNGYTF; DNA: TGTGCCAGCAGTTACTCGGCGAGGAATGGCTACACCTTC
V: TRBV7-3; size: -; D: -; J: TRBJ2-2; CDR3: CASSLDRDTGELFF; DNA: TGTGCCAGCAGCTTAGATAGAGACACCGGGGAGCTGTTTTTT
V: TRBV7-9; size: -; D: TRBD2; J: TRBJ2-1; CDR3: CASSLMGGPSDEQFF; DNA: TGTGCCAGCAGCTTAATGGGAGGGCCGTCGGATGAGCAGTTCTTC
V: TRBV19; size: -; D: TRBD1; J: TRBJ1-5; CDR3: CASSIDPRTGRNQPQHF; DNA: TGTGCCAGTAGTATAGATCCCCGGACAGGGAGAAATCAGCCCCAGCATTTT
V: TRBV19; size: -; D: -; J: TRBJ1-1; CDR3: CASSATGITEAFF; DNA: TGTGCCAGTAGTGCCACAGGGATTACTGAAGCTTTCTTT
V: TRBV18; size: -; D: -; J: TRBJ1-6; CDR3: CASSAGRLTAQSPLHF; DNA: TGTGCCAGCTCAGCGGGACGGCTCACGGCCCAATCACCCCTCCACTTT
V: TRBV19; size: -; D: TRBD1; J: TRBJ2-7; CDR3: CASRPGQVSYEQYF; DNA: TGTGCCAGTAGGCCGGGACAGGTCTCCTACGAGCAGTACTTC
V: TRBV19; size: few; D: -; J: TRBJ1-1; CDR3: CASLKTGNMNTEAFF; DNA: TGTGCCAGCCTAAAGACGGGGAACATGAACACTGAAGCTTTCTTT